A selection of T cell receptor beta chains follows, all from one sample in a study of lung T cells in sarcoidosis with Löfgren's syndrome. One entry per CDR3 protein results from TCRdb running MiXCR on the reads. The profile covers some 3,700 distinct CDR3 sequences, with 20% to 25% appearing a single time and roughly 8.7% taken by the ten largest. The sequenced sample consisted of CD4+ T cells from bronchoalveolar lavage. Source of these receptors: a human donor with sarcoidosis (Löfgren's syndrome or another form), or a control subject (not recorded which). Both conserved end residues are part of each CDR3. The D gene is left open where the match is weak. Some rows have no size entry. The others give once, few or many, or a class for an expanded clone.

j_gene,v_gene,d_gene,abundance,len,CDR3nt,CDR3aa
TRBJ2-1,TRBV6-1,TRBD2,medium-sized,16,TGTGCCAGCAGTGAATTTACTAGCGGGAAATACAATGAGCAGTTCTTC,CASSEFTSGKYNEQFF
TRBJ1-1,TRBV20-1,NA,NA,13,TGCAGTGCCCACGATAAGAGGAACGCTGAAGCTTTCTTT,CSAHDKRNAEAFF
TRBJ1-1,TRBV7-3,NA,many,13,TGTGCCAGCAGCTTAATAACGGACTCTGAAGCTTTCTTT,CASSLITDSEAFF
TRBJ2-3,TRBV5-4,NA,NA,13,TGTGCCAGCAGCATGAGGGCGGAGGATACGCGGTATTTT,CASSMRAEDTRYF
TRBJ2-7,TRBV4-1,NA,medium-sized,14,TGCGCCAGCAGCCAGGCCGGGACTCCTCACGAGCAGTACTTC,CASSQAGTPHEQYF
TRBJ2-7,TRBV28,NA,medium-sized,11,TGTGCCAGCAGTTTATCGTCCGAGCAGTACTTC,CASSLSSEQYF
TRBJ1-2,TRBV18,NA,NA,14,TGTGCCAGCCCACCAGTGAGAGTTAACTATGGCTACACCTTC,CASPPVRVNYGYTF
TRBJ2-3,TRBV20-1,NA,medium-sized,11,TGCAGTGCTCGCAGGGGAGATACGCAGTATTTT,CSARRGDTQYF
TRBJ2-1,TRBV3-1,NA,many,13,TGTGCCAGCAGGCAAAGCGGGTGGGGAGAGCAGTTCTTC,CASRQSGWGEQFF
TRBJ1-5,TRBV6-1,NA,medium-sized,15,TGTGCCAGCAGTGGGACACCCTATAGCAATCAGCCCCAGCATTTT,CASSGTPYSNQPQHF
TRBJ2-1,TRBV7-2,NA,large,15,TGTGCCAGCAGCTTAGGCCCGACGCTATACAATGAGCAGTTCTTC,CASSLGPTLYNEQFF
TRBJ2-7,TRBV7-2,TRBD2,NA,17,TGTGCCAGCAGCTTAGATGCGGGAGGTACTACCTCCTACGAGCAGTACTTC,CASSLDAGGTTSYEQYF
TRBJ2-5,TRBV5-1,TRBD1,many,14,TGCGCCAGCAGCTTGCAGGGGGCAGCGGAGACCCAGTACTTC,CASSLQGAAETQYF
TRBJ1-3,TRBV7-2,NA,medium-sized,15,TGTGCCAGCAGCTTAGATGGCAAATCGGGAAACACCATATATTTT,CASSLDGKSGNTIYF
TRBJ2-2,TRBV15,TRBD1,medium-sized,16,TGTGCCACCAGCTTCCGGACAGGTACGAACACCGGGGAGCTGTTTTTT,CATSFRTGTNTGELFF
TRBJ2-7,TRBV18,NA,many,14,TGTGCCAGCTCACCAGAGACAGGGAGGCTCGAGCAGTACTTC,CASSPETGRLEQYF
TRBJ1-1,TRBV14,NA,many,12,TGTGCCAGCAGCCCGGGGCTGTGGAGAGCTTTCTTT,CASSPGLWRAFF
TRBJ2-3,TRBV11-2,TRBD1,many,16,TGTGCCAGCAGCTTAGATCGAGGACAGGGGTGGAATACGCAGTATTTT,CASSLDRGQGWNTQYF
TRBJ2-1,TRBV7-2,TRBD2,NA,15,TGCGCCAGCAGCTCAGCGGGGGGGCGTTACAATGAGCAGTTCTTC,CASSSAGGRYNEQFF
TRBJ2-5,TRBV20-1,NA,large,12,TGCAGTGCTAGAACAGACCAAGAGACCCAGTACTTC,CSARTDQETQYF
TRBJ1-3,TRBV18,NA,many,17,TGTGCCAGCTCACCGAACATCGGGTTGGCAGCTGGAAACACCATATATTTT,CASSPNIGLAAGNTIYF
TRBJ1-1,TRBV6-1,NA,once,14,TGTGCCAGCAGCGGATATGTCCTGAGCACCGAAGCTTTCTTT,CASSGYVLSTEAFF
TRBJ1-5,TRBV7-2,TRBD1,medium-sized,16,TGTGCCAGCAGCCTGCCCCCGGGACAGCCCAATCAGCCCCAGCATTTT,CASSLPPGQPNQPQHF
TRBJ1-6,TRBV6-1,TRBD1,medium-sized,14,TGTGCCAGCAGTCTTGACAGGGCGAATTCACCCCTCCACTTT,CASSLDRANSPLHF
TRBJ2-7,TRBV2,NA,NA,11,TGTGCCAGCGGGGTTTTGGGGGAGCAGCACTTC,CASGVLGEQHF
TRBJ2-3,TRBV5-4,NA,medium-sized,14,TGTGCCAGCAGCTTAGGGCTGTCCACAGATACGCAGTATTTT,CASSLGLSTDTQYF
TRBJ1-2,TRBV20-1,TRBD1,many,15,TGCAGTGCTACTCGGACAGGGGGAGTGGACTATGGCTACGCCTTC,CSATRTGGVDYGYAF
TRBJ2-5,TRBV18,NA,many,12,TGTGCCAGCGCCATGACGGGGGAGACCCAGTACTTC,CASAMTGETQYF
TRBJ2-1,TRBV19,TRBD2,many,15,TGTGCCAGTAGTATGAAACTAGCGGGAGTCGGTGAGCAGTTCTTC,CASSMKLAGVGEQFF